The sequence of this T cell receptor (beta chain) was determined in a study of early T cells in non-severe SARS-CoV-2 infection. For the study at large: The study sequenced bulk RNA from unsorted whole blood, with chains unpaired. Overall study findings and caveats: Using VDJdb, the matching emphasized anti-spike CD8 responses while missing private and CD4 specificities.

This clonotype was picked up a small number of times. Its matching antigen is unknown. The library protocol tagged individual cDNA molecules with unique molecular identifiers. MiXCR, applied by TCRdb to the 5' RACE reads, yields one record per CDR3 protein. Among 52,000 or so distinct CDR3 sequences listed, around an eighth were seen once. This receptor was obtained from an adult who was a healthcare worker with PCR-confirmed SARS-CoV-2 infection or an uninfected control (not recorded which). Sequencing input: whole blood.

CDR3 loop: CASSPKVQNEKLFF. As DNA, the CDR3 is TGTGCCAGCTCACCAAAGGTTCAGAATGAAAAACTGTTTTTT. The chain uses TRBV18 and TRBJ1-4; no reliable D call. CDR3 length equals 14 residues. Germline V gene sequence: CDR1 KGHSH, CDR2 LQKENI. V was pared by 2 bases and J by 5 bases, with 9 bases between.